One and the same sample provided the 9 T cell receptor beta chains below, sequenced in a study of shared clonotypes between healthy human individuals. Clones were read by immunoSEQ multiplex PCR, and TCRdb kept only the in-frame ones, dropping some. The sample has some 2 million clones; 90% to 95% are singletons. Sequencing was performed on naive CD4+ T cells sorted from blood. Subset noted: CD45RA+ positively selected. The receptors stem from a man aged 18 to 29 in good health.

This clone was picked up many times. CDR3 sequence (DNA): TGTGCCAGCAGCTTAGCACAGAGAAATTCACCCCTCCACTTT. Its translation: CASSLAQRNSPLHF. The V and J genes are TRBV11-2 and TRBJ1-6, with D hard to call. CDR1 and CDR2 from the germline V gene are SGHAT and FQNNGV. The CDR3 is made up of 14 amino acids. V was trimmed by 1 base and J by 7 bases, leaving 8 bases between them.

V and J are TRBV28 and TRBJ1-1; weak D call: TRBD1 (5 bases). CDR1 MDHEN and CDR2 SYDVKM come from the germline V gene. V was pared by 7 bases and J by 11 bases, with 14 bases between. CDR3 size: 11 residues. CDR3 residues: CASKRDGRAFF. In nucleotides, the CDR3 is TGTGCCAGCAAAAGGGACGGGAGGGCTTTCTTT.

The rearrangement links TRBV6-5 to TRBJ2-7, with D perhaps matching TRBD1 or TRBD2 (6 bases each). The CDR3 has 15 amino acids. The germline CDR1 and CDR2 sequences are MNHEY and SVGAGI. V shed 6 bases and J shed 7 bases, with 22 bases lying between them. CDR3 nucleotides: TGTGCCAGCAGCCCCGGACAGACGACTAGGAGGGAGCAGTACTTC. Amino acids: CASSPGQTTRREQYF.

This sequence joins TRBV11-2 and TRBJ2-1; D is undetermined. CDR3 length: 15 residues. V was cut by 5 bases and J by 3 bases, with 14 bases left in between. Per the germline V gene, CDR1 is SGHAT and CDR2 is FQNNGV. The CDR3 is CASSLSAYFYNEQFF. The CDR3, as DNA: TGTGCCAGCAGCCTTTCGGCCTACTTCTACAATGAGCAGTTCTTC.

The chain links TRBV6-1 to TRBJ2-1; D is unresolved. CDR3 length: 13 amino acids. The germline gives CDR1 MNHNS, CDR2 SASEGT. V dropped 7 bases and J dropped 0 bases, with 7 bases sitting between them. The CDR3 DNA follows: TGTGCCAGCATCGTAAGCTCCTACAATGAGCAGTTCTTC. It yields the protein CASIVSSYNEQFF.

This chain joins TRBV6-6 and TRBJ2-5; D ambiguous. The CDR3 has 12 residues. Germline V gene lookup returns CDR1 MNHNY and CDR2 SVGAGI (reference sequence). V was trimmed by 5 bases and J by 2 bases, leaving 6 bases between them. For the CDR3, the DNA is TGTGCCAGCAGTGCTGTACAAGAGACCCAGTACTTC. It translates to CASSAVQETQYF.

The chain uses TRBV6-6 and TRBJ1-2, with D possibly TRBD1 on 6 matching bases. The CDR3 runs to 15 residues. V shed 2 bases and J shed 6 bases, with 16 bases lying between them. The germline CDR1 and CDR2 sequences are MNHNY and SVGAGI (reference sequence). The CDR3 loop is CASSYGGGALDGYTF. CDR3 sequence (DNA): TGTGCCAGCAGTTACGGGGGCGGGGCCCTAGATGGCTACACCTTC.

The rearrangement links TRBV5-1 to TRBJ2-3; a weak D match, TRBD2 (6 bases). Germline V gives CDR1 SGHRS, CDR2 YFSETQ. V lost 3 bases and J 8 bases, leaving 19 bases between the germline ends. The CDR3 loop spans 15 amino acids. The CDR3 is CASSWRDDRFFTQYF. CDR3 DNA: TGCGCCAGCAGCTGGCGGGACGATAGGTTCTTTACGCAGTATTTT.

The CDR3 loop is CAGSGTGYNEQFF. The CDR3 DNA reads TGTGCCGGATCCGGGACTGGCTACAATGAGCAGTTCTTC. V gene TRBV30 combines with J gene TRBJ2-1; a weak D match, TRBD2 (6 bases). The CDR3 covers 13 residues. The V gene lost 8 bases and the J gene lost 3 bases, with 14 bases spanning the gap. Germline assignment: CDR1 GTSNPN and CDR2 SVGIG (reference sequence).